Below, 19 T cell receptor beta chains from the same sample are listed, as sequenced in a study of blood T cell repertoires in COVID-19. The assay was immunoSEQ multiplex PCR, and TCRdb's table has in-frame clones only and misses some. The sample includes about 270,000 clones, around nine tenths of them seen just once. Input material: peripheral blood. The receptor set was obtained from a man between 40 and 49 years old who had recovered from COVID-19.

The chain combines TRBV2 with TRBJ2-3; 7 bases agree with TRBD2. From germline, CDR1 is SNHLY and CDR2 FYNNEI. Losses at the gene ends were 6 bases for V and 0 bases for J; bases not matched to a gene: 9. This CDR3 is built from 16 residues. CDR3 sequence reads: CASSGGIAGSTDTQYF. In DNA form, the CDR3 reads TGTGCCAGCAGCGGGGGGATAGCGGGCAGCACAGATACGCAGTATTTT.

The rearrangement uses TRBV5-1 and TRBJ2-1; 7 bases are a match to TRBD2. The trim removed 7 bases at V and 9 bases at J, leaving 7 bases unmatched. Per the germline V gene, CDR1 is SGHRS and CDR2 is YFSETQ. The CDR3 covers 12 residues. The CDR3 DNA is TGCGCCAGCGGTTGGGGGGGTGCTGAGCAGTTCTTC. As protein: CASGWGGAEQFF.

V is TRBV6-5 and J is TRBJ2-1; D remains ambiguous. The V and J ends lost 6 bases and 6 bases respectively, with 15 bases between them. This CDR3 has 14 amino acids. Germline CDR1 is MNHEY and CDR2 is SVGAGI. The CDR3 DNA reads TGTGCCAGCAGCCCGGATTTGGCGGCCAATGAGCAGTTCTTC. Protein sequence: CASSPDLAANEQFF.

This clone has a count of ten or more. The gene calls are TRBV13 and TRBJ1-2; D uncertain. The CDR3 extends over 15 amino acids. V lost 1 base to trimming and J lost 4 bases, with 13 bases between them. Per the germline V gene, CDR1 is PRHDT and CDR2 is FYEKMQ (reference sequence). The CDR3 DNA follows: TGTGCCAGCAGCTTAGTCGGGGTCCGCGGCTATGGCTACACCTTC. Translating gives CASSLVGVRGYGYTF.

This chain links TRBV5-4 with TRBJ2-3; TRBD2 matches at 13 bases. The CDR3 covers 18 residues. From germline, CDR1 is SGHNT and CDR2 YYREEE (reference sequence). V lost 4 bases and J lost 1; bases outside the gene matches: 9. In DNA form, the CDR3 reads TGTGCCAGCAGCACACTAGCGGGGGGGCTGGTAGGCACAGATACGCAGTATTTT. It yields the protein CASSTLAGGLVGTDTQYF.

This clone was observed once. The chain is built from TRBV2 and TRBJ1-2, with TRBD1 matching over 9 bases. The length of the CDR3 is 15 residues. Germline values: CDR1 SNHLY, CDR2 FYNNEI. V trimming: 8 bases; J trimming: 5 bases; junction bases outside the gene matches: 12. CDR3 sequence (DNA): TGTGCCAGCTACCAACAGGGGGCTTACGTTTATGGCTACACCTTC. It is translated as CASYQQGAYVYGYTF.

The chain has TRBV5-1 and TRBJ2-3, with a possible D match to TRBD1 (6 bases). Germline-derived CDR1 and CDR2 are SGHRS and YFSETQ. This CDR3 has 15 residues. The V end lost 1 base, the J end lost 3 bases, and 12 bases lay between the germline ends. Written as DNA, the CDR3 is TGCGCCAGCAGCTTGAGAGTGGACAGTACAGATACGCAGTATTTT. Its protein is CASSLRVDSTDTQYF.

The chain links TRBV4-3 to TRBJ2-3; the match to TRBD1 covers 7 bases. The CDR3 runs 15 residues. V dropped 0 bases and J dropped 6; count of bases not matched to a gene: 6. The germline gives CDR1 LGHNA, CDR2 YSLEER. The chain's CDR3 is CASSQDKGARDTQYF. CDR3 nucleotide sequence: TGCGCCAGCAGCCAAGATAAGGGGGCCCGGGATACGCAGTATTTT.

The chain is built from TRBV6-1 and TRBJ2-4, with a possible D match to TRBD2 (7 bases). Trimming removed 0 bases from V and 8 bases from J, with 17 bases in between. Germline CDR1 is MNHNS and CDR2 is SASEGT. This CDR3 contains 16 residues. The CDR3 DNA follows: TGTGCCAGCAGTGAAGCAGGAGGGGGGGTCCAGTACATTCAGTACTTC. Translated: CASSEAGGGVQYIQYF.

The rearrangement links TRBV28 to TRBJ1-1; D possibly corresponds to TRBD1 (5 bases). CDR1 MDHEN and CDR2 SYDVKM come from the germline V gene. This CDR3 has 14 amino acids. Trimming cost V 3 bases and J 3 bases, with 11 bases left between them. The CDR3 sequence: CASSLGGSHTEAFF. Here the CDR3 DNA reads TGTGCCAGCAGTTTGGGGGGTTCTCACACTGAAGCTTTCTTT.

This chain uses TRBV5-1 with TRBJ1-4; TRBD1 matches at 7 bases. The CDR3 sequence is 15 residues long. Germline lookup yields CDR1 SGHRS and CDR2 YFSETQ. J gave up 8 bases and V 0 bases, and 7 bases lay outside the gene matches. CDR3 DNA sequence: TGCGCCAGCAGCTTGGGGGGACAGACTTGGGAAAAACTGTTTTTT. Translating it yields CASSLGGQTWEKLFF.

The chain combines TRBV9 with TRBJ2-1; the D gene is possibly TRBD2 (6 bases). The CDR3 spans 16 residues. Per the germline V gene, CDR1 is SGDLS and CDR2 is YYNGEE. V shed 0 bases and J shed 2 bases, with 12 bases lying between them. The CDR3 loop reads CASSVVAGPAYNEQFF. The CDR3 region has the DNA TGTGCCAGCAGCGTAGTGGCGGGGCCGGCCTACAATGAGCAGTTCTTC.

The rearrangement uses TRBV19 and TRBJ1-3; no firm D call. Germline CDR1 LNHDA, CDR2 SQIVND (reference sequence). CDR3 length: 14 amino acids. Trimming took 5 bases from V and 2 from J, leaving 10 bases between them. The CDR3 sequence: CASSPYSAGNTIYF. In nucleotides, the CDR3 is TGTGCCAGTAGTCCCTACTCGGCTGGAAACACCATATATTTT.

The genes are TRBV15 and TRBJ2-5; 11 positions match TRBD1. Germline loops: CDR1 LNHNV, CDR2 YYDKDF (reference sequence). CDR3 length: 16 residues. V dropped 4 bases and J dropped 5; count of bases not matched to a gene: 9. CDR3 sequence: CATSTGQGAQTETQYF. The CDR3 nucleotides are TGTGCCACCAGCACTGGACAGGGGGCGCAGACGGAGACCCAGTACTTC.

This clone was picked up one time. This chain connects TRBV4-3 to TRBJ1-2; D is uncertain. Trimming left V 1 base short and J 2 bases short, with 20 bases between. Per the germline V gene, CDR1 is LGHNA and CDR2 is YSLEER. The CDR3 runs to 18 residues. CDR3 region: CASSQARSLRAANYGYTF. The CDR3 DNA follows: TGCGCCAGCAGCCAAGCGCGGTCGCTCCGCGCGGCAAACTATGGCTACACCTTC.

CDR3 in amino acids: CASRNRGLSYEQYF. The CDR3 DNA is TGTGCCAGCAGGAACAGGGGGCTCTCCTACGAGCAGTACTTC. The V and J genes are TRBV6-5 and TRBJ2-7, with 9 bases that match TRBD1. CDR3 length equals 14 residues. Per germline, CDR1 MNHEY and CDR2 SVGAGI. V lost 6 bases and J lost 0; bases outside the gene matches: 3.

In its sample, this clone was seen a few times. This chain connects TRBV3-1 (or the pseudogene TRBV3-2) to TRBJ2-1, with 9 bases lining up with TRBD2. CDR3 length: 17 amino acids. V was pared by 3 bases and J by 5 bases, with 11 bases of the junction left unmatched. Germline loops: CDR1 LGHDT, CDR2 YNNKEL (reference sequence). In DNA form, the CDR3 reads TGTGCCAGCAGCCATAGAGATAGCGGGAGTCCCCACAATGAGCAGTTCTTC. The encoded protein is CASSHRDSGSPHNEQFF.

The rearrangement links TRBV7-8 to TRBJ1-3; TRBD1 matches at 8 bases. The CDR3 has 18 residues. Germline V gives CDR1 SGHVS, CDR2 FQNEAQ. Losses at the gene ends were 4 bases for V and 0 bases for J; bases not matched to a gene: 11. CDR3 sequence (DNA): TGTGCCAGCAGCTCCCGGCTGGGACAGGCTTTCTCTGGAAACACCATATATTTT. Encoded protein: CASSSRLGQAFSGNTIYF. Using reference TRBV7-8 and TRBJ1-3 for the parts outside the CDR3, the full variable domain is GAGVSQSPRYKVAKRGQDVALRCDPISGHVSLFWYQQALGQGPEFLTYFQNEAQLDKSGLPSDRFFAERPEGSVSTLKIQRTQQEDSAVYLCASSSRLGQAFSGNTIYFGEGSWLTVV.

V and J are TRBV6-5 and TRBJ1-2, with D possibly being TRBD1 (6 bases). The CDR3 loop spans 14 amino acids. V was cut by 2 bases and J by 8 bases, with 15 bases left in between. In germline, CDR1 is MNHEY, CDR2 SVGAGI. The chain's CDR3 is CASSYHHREGGYTF. The DNA for the CDR3 is TGTGCCAGCAGTTACCATCACAGGGAGGGCGGCTACACCTTC.